This TCR beta chain comes out of a study of shared clonotypes between healthy human individuals. Study-wide points: Generation of non-shared clonotypes was less probable than generation of clonotypes shared by all four donors. Large sequencing depth failed to make sorted-subset sequencing complete, rarefaction showed. In this cohort, only blood was sampled, and tissue repertoires likely differ. Among donors, clonotype sharing was expected to be affected by sequencing depth.

Clones were read by immunoSEQ multiplex PCR, and TCRdb kept only the in-frame ones, dropping some. The data contain approximately 320,000 clones, approximately 79% of them singletons. Germline V lookup: CDR1 SGHDT, CDR2 YYEEEE. The junction had 3 bases not matched to a gene; V was cut back by 0 bases and J by 3 bases. This CDR3 has 14 amino acids. Remarks on this clone: Its antigen is unknown.

Sequencing was done on a sample of memory CD4+ T cells sorted from blood. The subset is: CD45RA-negative fraction. The V gene is TRBV5-6, the J gene TRBJ2-7, with TRBD2 matching 7 bases. The receptor comes from a man younger than 45 in good health. The CDR3 loop is CASSLGLADYEQYF. The CDR3 DNA follows: TGTGCCAGCAGCTTGGGGCTAGCGGACTACGAGCAGTACTTC. Full variable domain (outside the CDR3, taken from reference TRBV5-6 and TRBJ2-7): DAGVTQSPTHLIKTRGQQVTLRCSPKSGHDTVSWYQQALGQGPQFIFQYYEEEERQRGNFPDRFSGHQFPNYSSELNVNALLLGDSALYLCASSLGLADYEQYFGPGTRLTVT.